This entry describes one T cell receptor (beta chain). Its antigen is currently unknown. The sample originates from a study of T cells in localized non-small cell lung cancer. Study results and caveats: There was higher T cell clonality in uninvolved adjacent lung than in tumor, and it was highest there. A median of 57 of the top 100 tumor clones appeared in adjacent lung, which was paired and uninvolved. Longer overall survival was associated with a higher density of T cells in the blood. Because researchers sequenced only one region of the tumor, heterogeneity is still possible.

This CDR3 has 14 residues. CDR1 and CDR2 from the germline V gene are ENHRY and SYGVKD. The V and J ends lost 2 bases and 0 bases respectively, with 5 bases between them. TCRdb keeps only in-frame clones here, not all; method: immunoSEQ multiplex PCR. Of about 25,000 clones listed, more than 75% are singletons. J is TRBJ1-5 and V is TRBV10-3; D unclear. The source is a male donor aged 60 or older with stage II squamous cell lung carcinoma. The sample was peripheral blood, taken before any cancer treatment. This chain's CDR3 is CAISEANSNQPQHF. CDR3 DNA sequence: TGTGCCATCAGTGAGGCTAATAGCAATCAGCCCCAGCATTTT.